The clone carrying this TCR beta chain was observed a few times. The data derive from a study of T-cell reconstitution after alpha-beta-depleted transplantation in children. A library of TCRbeta sequences, prepared with unique molecular identifiers, was generated. TCRdb recomputed calls from the PCR reads with MiXCR, one row per CDR3 protein. The profile shows about 360,000 distinct CDR3 sequences, 13% of them singletons. Germline loops: CDR1 MDHEN, CDR2 SYDVKM. The CDR3 length is 11 residues. The V gene lost 6 bases and the J gene lost 8 bases, with 10 bases spanning the gap. This sample comprised PBMCs, obtained from the stem cell graft. The clonotype originates from a human donor who donated a stem cell graft to a child with Fanconi anemia. The chain has TRBV28 and TRBJ1-2; unclear D gene. The CDR3 DNA is TGTGCCAGCAGCGACCTGGTAGGCTACACCTTC. Protein: CASSDLVGYTF.